These T cell receptor beta chains were read from a single sample in a study of sequential checkpoint blockade in melanoma. Using immunoSEQ multiplex PCR, the repertoire was profiled, and TCRdb retains in-frame clones only, with some absent. The table includes roughly 6,100 clones, about 20% detected once. This sample comprised tumor tissue (inferred from file names), obtained from a patient given nivolumab and ipilimumab in sequence. Receptors were obtained from a human donor with melanoma. Both conserved end residues are part of each CDR3. The order of the fields is V gene, J gene, D gene, clone size, CDR3 DNA, CDR3 protein. D genes are given only for firm matches. Not all rows give a size; the values are once, few, many and, for expanded clones, a class.

TRBV11-3	TRBJ2-5	TRBD2	many	TGTGCCAGCAGCCAAGGGACTAGCGGAGGTGGGGAGACCCAGTACTTC	CASSQGTSGGGETQYF
TRBV6-8	TRBJ1-1	NA	NA	TGTGCCAGCAGTACCGGGACGAGGCGTGGAGCTTTCTTT	CASSTGTRRGAFF
TRBV6-8	TRBJ2-7	TRBD2	many	TGTGCCAGCAGCATTACCTCTAGCGGGAGGTCGGGGGAGCAGTACTTC	CASSITSSGRSGEQYF
TRBV29-1	TRBJ2-3	NA	NA	TGCAGCGTTGAAGGGGGGGCCTCAGATACGCAGTATTTT	CSVEGGASDTQYF
TRBV6-1	TRBJ1-1	NA	many	TGTGCCAGCAGTGAAGGGGGGTGGGCTGAAGCTTTCTTT	CASSEGGWAEAFF
TRBV6-8	TRBJ2-1	NA	medium-sized	TGTGCCAGCAGCCCCACGGGCAGGAGGCCAGGGAATGAGCAGTTCTTC	CASSPTGRRPGNEQFF
TRBV11-3	TRBJ1-1	NA	many	TGTGCCAGCAGCTTAGTCGTGCGGGGCGCTGGCCGGAACACTGAAGCTTTCTTT	CASSLVVRGAGRNTEAFF
TRBV6-8	TRBJ2-2	TRBD1	few	TGTGCCAGCAGTTACGGACAGGGGAACACCGGGGAGCTGTTTTTT	CASSYGQGNTGELFF
TRBV9	TRBJ1-2	NA	NA	TGTGCCAGCAGCCCCCAGGGCCTCACTTATGGCTACACCTTC	CASSPQGLTYGYTF
TRBV7-7	TRBJ2-1	TRBD2	NA	TGTGCCAGCAGCTTGTTGGAACTTAGCGGGAGAACGGGCAATGAGCAGTTCTTC	CASSLLELSGRTGNEQFF
TRBV11-3	TRBJ1-1	NA	medium-sized	TGTGCCAGCATGAGGATCGACAGGCAGAACACTGAAGCTTTCTTT	CASMRIDRQNTEAFF
TRBV15	TRBJ2-3	NA	few	TGTGCCACCAGCGCCACCCGAGGTGGGGCGAGCAGGGATACGCAGTATTTT	CATSATRGGASRDTQYF
TRBV10-2	TRBJ2-7	NA	once	TGCGCCAGCAGTGAGGGCCGATACGGGGATCCCTACGAGCAGTACTTC	CASSEGRYGDPYEQYF
TRBV29-1	TRBJ2-7	TRBD2	NA	TGCAGCGTTACCAAAAGCGGGGGGGCGTACGAGCAGTACTTC	CSVTKSGGAYEQYF
TRBV6-8	TRBJ1-5	NA	medium-sized	TGTGCCAGCAGTTACACCGGCCTGGGCAATCAGCCCCAGCATTTT	CASSYTGLGNQPQHF
TRBV29-1	TRBJ2-2	NA	NA	TGCAGCGTTCCCACAGGGTCCGGGGAGCTGTTTTTT	CSVPTGSGELFF
TRBV11-3	TRBJ1-2	TRBD1	many	TGTGCCAGCAGCCTCCAACAGGGGTTTAATGGCTACACCTTC	CASSLQQGFNGYTF
TRBV19	TRBJ2-1	NA	NA	TGTGCCAGTAGACAACTCGGAGGGAGCTCCTACAATGAGCAGTTCTTC	CASRQLGGSSYNEQFF
TRBV6-8	TRBJ1-2	NA	NA	TGTGCCAGCAGCCCAACCCCGCGGGGTGGCTACACCTTC	CASSPTPRGGYTF
TRBV4-1	TRBJ2-3	TRBD2	many	TGCGCCAGCAGCCAAGAAACCCTAGCGGGAGGGCCAATAGATACGCAGTATTTT	CASSQETLAGGPIDTQYF
TRBV7-2	TRBJ2-7	TRBD1	few	TGTGCCAGCAGCTACGGGACAGGGCTCGAGCAGTACTTC	CASSYGTGLEQYF
TRBV19	TRBJ1-2	NA	few	TGTGCCAGTAGTCTATCTTGGGGCACTAACTATGGCTACACCTTC	CASSLSWGTNYGYTF
TRBV19	TRBJ2-6	NA	NA	TGTGCCAGTAGTATTAGTGCCGGGTCCCCCACCTCTGGGGCCAACGTCCTGACTTTC	CASSISAGSPTSGANVLTF
TRBV7-1	TRBJ2-7	NA	NA	TGTGCCAGCAGGATCGGGCCCTCCTACGAGCAGTACTTC	CASRIGPSYEQYF
TRBV11-3	TRBJ2-5	TRBD1	many	TGTGCCAGCAGCTTGGGGACAGGGAAAGAGACCCAGTACTTC	CASSLGTGKETQYF
TRBV14	TRBJ2-5	NA	NA	TGTGCCAGCAGCCACCGCGGGGTTATGGAGACCCAGTACTTC	CASSHRGVMETQYF
TRBV29-1	TRBJ2-4	NA	NA	TGCAGCGTTGGCAGGGGCGAAAACATTCAGTACTTC	CSVGRGENIQYF
TRBV19	TRBJ1-6	NA	few	TGTGCCAGTAGTATCCCCGGGCCCTTCTATAATTCACCCCTCCACTTT	CASSIPGPFYNSPLHF
TRBV15	TRBJ1-1	NA	few	TGTGCCACCAGCAGAGATAACGGGGGTATCATGAACACTGAAGCTTTCTTT	CATSRDNGGIMNTEAFF
TRBV5-1	TRBJ1-5	NA	few	TGCGCCAGCAGCTTGGCGCCTTCTGGCAATCAGCCCCAGCATTTT	CASSLAPSGNQPQHF
TRBV10-2	TRBJ2-7	NA	few	TGCGCCAGCCAAGGGCGGGGCCCCTACGAGCAGTACTTC	CASQGRGPYEQYF
TRBV19	TRBJ1-5	NA	NA	TGTGCCAGTAGTGACTTGGCTGGGGAAGATGGGCATTTT	CASSDLAGEDGHF
TRBV19	TRBJ2-2	NA	NA	TGTGCCAGTAGTATTTCGACAGACACCGGGGAGCTGTTTTTT	CASSISTDTGELFF
TRBV25-1	TRBJ1-1	TRBD1	NA	TGTGCCAGCAGTGAATATAGAGGGACAGGGGTGAAAGGGACTGAAGCTTTCTTT	CASSEYRGTGVKGTEAFF
TRBV19	TRBJ2-1	NA	NA	TGTGCCAGTAGTATAGGGGGGAGGCGTACGAATGAGCAGTTCTTC	CASSIGGRRTNEQFF
TRBV25-1	TRBJ2-5	TRBD1	NA	TGTGCCAGCAGTGATTCGGACAGGCAAGAGACCCAGTACTTC	CASSDSDRQETQYF
TRBV19	TRBJ2-1	NA	NA	TGTGCCAGTAGTATACGGGAACCTAGCTCCTACAATGAGCAGTTCTTC	CASSIREPSSYNEQFF
TRBV19	TRBJ1-1	NA	few	TGTGCCAGTACCCAATGGCGGTTAGAGGAAACTGAAGCTTTCTTT	CASTQWRLEETEAFF
TRBV18	TRBJ2-7	NA	once	TGTGCCAGCTCACCAGTCAGGGACTACGAGCAGTACTTC	CASSPVRDYEQYF
TRBV5-1	TRBJ2-2	NA	NA	TGCGCCAGCAACCCGGACCGGGGGATCGGGGAGCTGTTTTTT	CASNPDRGIGELFF
TRBV11-3	TRBJ1-5	NA	NA	TGTGCCAGCAGCTTGGACAGACGCAATCAGCCCCAGCATTTT	CASSLDRRNQPQHF
TRBV6-8	TRBJ1-2	NA	medium-sized	TGTGCCAGCAGCCGATCGACAGCTAACTATGGCTACACCTTC	CASSRSTANYGYTF
TRBV19	TRBJ2-1	NA	medium-sized	TGTGCCAGTAGTAATAAATACGGCAGGAGCAATGAGCAGTTCTTC	CASSNKYGRSNEQFF